This T cell receptor beta chain comes out of a study of T cells in Graves' hyperthyroidism and ophthalmopathy. This clonotype occurred many times. Amplified TCR beta CDR3 regions came from RNA transcripts. A set of HTBI primers served as the primers for a first-round RT-PCR of the TCR CDR3. MiXCR, applied by TCRdb to the multiplex PCR reads, yields one record per CDR3 protein. The sample holds hundreds of thousands of distinct CDR3 sequences, 14% to 15% seen once. Any patient presenting with uncontrolled infection, other autoimmune disease, pregnancy or lactation was left out. Out of 10 ml of fresh peripheral blood came the PBMCs. Germline V gene sequence: CDR1 MNHEY, CDR2 SVGAGI. J gave up 8 bases and V 8 bases, and 9 bases lay outside the gene matches. This CDR3 region has 13 residues.

Sequenced material: blood. The TCR was taken from a woman between 40 and 50 years old with Graves' ophthalmopathy. V is TRBV6-5 and J is TRBJ1-2; 9 bases are a match to TRBD1. The CDR3 coding sequence is TGTGCCAGCTCCGGGACAGGGCAAGAAGGCTACACCTTC. It encodes CASSGTGQEGYTF.